The 21 T cell receptor beta chains below come from one sample, sequenced in a study of blood T cell repertoires in COVID-19. The method was immunoSEQ multiplex PCR; TCRdb's version includes in-frame clones alone and lacks a portion of them. The sample holds more than 300,000 clones, about 85% seen once. Sequencing was carried out using PBMCs or T cells enriched from blood (not recorded which). All receptors come from a woman aged 25 to 39 who had recovered from COVID-19.

This chain links TRBV10-3 with TRBJ1-3, with D unclear. The CDR3 is 15 residues long. Germline V lookup: CDR1 ENHRY, CDR2 SYGVKD. Trimming left V 9 bases short and J 1 base short, with 16 bases between. The CDR3 loop reads CAISPAGTSGNTIYF. The CDR3 nucleotides read TGTGCCATTTCTCCGGCGGGTACTTCTGGAAACACCATATATTTT.

This chain uses TRBV7-9 with TRBJ1-6; D might be TRBD1 (6 bases). V was trimmed by 5 bases and J by 3 bases, leaving 11 bases between them. CDR1 is SEHNR, CDR2 FQNEAQ, per germline (reference sequence). This CDR3 has 15 residues. CDR3 DNA sequence: TGTGCCAGCAGCACCGGGACAAGCTATAATTCACCCCTCCACTTT. Residues: CASSTGTSYNSPLHF. Together with reference TRBV7-9 and TRBJ1-6, the CDR3 gives the full variable domain: DTGVSQNPRHKITKRGQNVTFRCDPISEHNRLYWYRQTLGQGPEFLTYFQNEAQLEKSRLLSDRFSAERPKGSFSTLEIQRTEQGDSAMYLCASSTGTSYNSPLHFGNGTRLTVT.

This sequence joins TRBV20-1 and TRBJ1-5; TRBD1 agrees at 8 bases. Germline assignment: CDR1 DFQATT and CDR2 SNEGSKA (reference sequence). This CDR3 is 14 amino acids long. V trimming: 5 bases; J trimming: 7 bases; junction bases outside the gene matches: 10. CDR3 in amino acids: CSAGGGQGAQPQHF. The DNA for the CDR3 is TGCAGTGCTGGTGGGGGGCAGGGGGCCCAGCCCCAGCATTTT.

The V gene is TRBV2, the J gene TRBJ2-1, with 7 bases lining up with TRBD1. This CDR3 contains 12 residues. Germline CDR1 and CDR2: SNHLY and FYNNEI. Trimming removed 11 bases from V and 3 bases from J; junction bases left unmatched: 4. CDR3 loop: CAVQGIYNEQFF. In nucleotides, the CDR3 is TGTGCCGTACAGGGGATCTACAATGAGCAGTTCTTC.

The rearrangement links TRBV7-9 to TRBJ2-3; 7 nucleotides agree with TRBD2. The CDR3 extends over 16 amino acids. V lost 7 bases to trimming and J lost 5 bases; unmatched junction nucleotides: 15. Germline V CDR1 and CDR2: SEHNR, FQNEAQ (reference sequence). The CDR3 loop reads CASIPPGGTAQDTQYF. In DNA, the CDR3 is TGTGCCAGCATCCCACCCGGGGGGACGGCGCAAGATACGCAGTATTTT.

The chain is built from TRBV5-6 and TRBJ2-1; TRBD1 matches at 7 bases. Germline V CDR1 and CDR2: SGHDT, YYEEEE. The CDR3 runs to 13 residues. With 3 bases clipped from V and 10 bases from J, the junction kept 7 bases outside the gene matches. The CDR3 spells CASSSTGSWEQFF. For the CDR3, the DNA is TGTGCCAGCAGCTCGACAGGGTCTTGGGAGCAGTTCTTC.

This sequence joins TRBV6-5 and TRBJ1-2; D gene uncertain. This CDR3 is built from 12 residues. The germline gives CDR1 MNHEY, CDR2 SVGAGI. V was clipped by 10 bases and J by 8 bases, with 17 bases between them. The CDR3 loop reads CATLGPPWGYTF. DNA of the CDR3: TGTGCCACCCTGGGCCCCCCGTGGGGCTACACCTTC.

The rearrangement links TRBV5-1 to TRBJ1-4; D perhaps matches TRBD1 (6 bases). The germline V and J ends were trimmed by 3 bases and 4 bases, with 10 bases remaining between them. CDR3 length: 14 amino acids. In germline, CDR1 is SGHRS, CDR2 YFSETQ. CDR3 coding DNA: TGCGCCAGCAGCTCCGGACAGCTTAATGAAAAACTGTTTTTT. Protein product: CASSSGQLNEKLFF.

The V call is TRBV6-5, the J call TRBJ1-6; D is unresolved. V lost 6 bases and J lost 10, with 10 bases in between. The CDR3 spans 12 residues. Per the germline V gene, CDR1 is MNHEY and CDR2 is SVGAGI. The CDR3 spells CASRAMLSPLHF. The CDR3 DNA reads TGTGCCAGCAGAGCCATGCTATCACCCCTCCACTTT.

The chain employs TRBV2 and TRBJ1-1, with D unclear. In germline, CDR1 is SNHLY, CDR2 FYNNEI. This CDR3 is built from 15 residues. The V end was cut by 3 bases, the J end by 1 base, with 12 bases between. CDR3 sequence reads: CASSERSSKNTEAFF. CDR3 coding DNA: TGTGCCAGCAGTGAGCGGTCCTCAAAGAACACTGAAGCTTTCTTT.

This chain uses TRBV11-3 with TRBJ1-3; tentatively, D is TRBD1 (6 bases). The CDR3 totals 16 residues. Germline CDR1 is SGHNT and CDR2 is YENEEA. V was shortened by 1 base and J by 3 bases, with 13 bases between the two germline ends. The CDR3 DNA reads TGTGCCAGCAGCTTAGGACCCAGGGGTCTTGGAAACACCATATATTTT. Its protein product is CASSLGPRGLGNTIYF.

The chain has TRBV7-3 and TRBJ2-3; TRBD1 is a possible D gene (8 bases). CDR3 length: 14 residues. Germline V CDR1 and CDR2: SGHTA, FQGTGA. V was shortened by 5 bases and J by 3 bases, with 12 bases between the two germline ends. The CDR3 is CASSVQGGTDTQYF. The CDR3 nucleotides are TGTGCCAGCAGCGTACAGGGGGGGACAGATACGCAGTATTTT.

The gene calls are TRBV3-1 (or the pseudogene TRBV3-2) and TRBJ1-2, with a tentative D call TRBD1 (5 bases). CDR3 size: 13 residues. CDR1 is LGHDT, CDR2 YNNKEL, per germline (reference sequence). The V and J ends lost 0 bases and 7 bases respectively, with 9 bases between them. DNA of the CDR3: TGTGCCAGCAGCCAAGACAGGGTAGCTGGCTACACCTTC. This translates into CASSQDRVAGYTF.

CDR3 in amino acids: CAIHREGSPLHF. For the CDR3, the DNA is TGTGCCATCCACAGGGAGGGATCACCCCTCCACTTT. J is TRBJ1-6 and V is TRBV6-5, with a possible D match to TRBD1 (6 bases). This CDR3 region has 12 residues. Trimming cost V 10 bases and J 10 bases, with 14 bases left between them. The germline gives CDR1 MNHEY, CDR2 SVGAGI.

V is TRBV18 and J is TRBJ2-1; TRBD2 aligns across 11 bases. The CDR3 runs 16 residues. Germline V gene data show CDR1 as KGHSH and CDR2 as LQKENI. The ends lost 4 bases at V and 6 bases at J; junction bases unmatched: 8. The CDR3 DNA sequence: TGTGCCAGCTCACTCCTCACTAGCGGGGGCCCCAATGAGCAGTTCTTC. Translation: CASSLLTSGGPNEQFF.

The table lists this clone with a few counts. The rearrangement joins TRBV5-6 to TRBJ1-4, with D possibly matching TRBD1 (6 bases). Trimming left V 3 bases short and J 8 bases short, with 11 bases between. Germline V CDR1 and CDR2: SGHDT, YYEEEE. The CDR3 is 13 amino acids. CDR3 residues: CASSSGQREKLFF. The CDR3 DNA reads as TGTGCCAGCAGCTCAGGACAGAGGGAAAAACTGTTTTTT.

J is TRBJ2-7 and V is TRBV3-1 (or the pseudogene TRBV3-2); a weak D match, TRBD1 (5 bases). CDR3 length equals 14 residues. The V and J ends lost 1 base and 3 bases respectively, with 10 bases between them. CDR1 and CDR2 (germline): LGHDT, YNNKEL (reference sequence). CDR3 residues: CASSQGVGDYEQYF. In DNA, the CDR3 is TGTGCCAGCAGCCAAGGGGTAGGGGACTACGAGCAGTACTTC.

This sequence joins TRBV3-1 (or the pseudogene TRBV3-2) and TRBJ2-1; 12 bases are shared with TRBD2. Germline assignment: CDR1 LGHDT and CDR2 YNNKEL (reference sequence). V lost 5 bases to trimming and J lost 15 bases; unmatched junction nucleotides: 11. The CDR3 totals 14 residues. CDR3 amino acids: CASSDILAGGPGFF. The CDR3 DNA follows: TGTGCCAGCAGCGATATCCTAGCGGGGGGGCCTGGGTTCTTC.

The chain uses TRBV5-1 and TRBJ1-3, with 9 bases identical to TRBD1. Germline V lookup: CDR1 SGHRS, CDR2 YFSETQ. The V segment lost 4 bases and the J segment 8 bases; nucleotides outside the gene matches: 4. This CDR3 comprises 13 residues. CDR3 DNA sequence: TGCGCCAGCAGCCCGGGACAGGGTGACACCATATATTTT. The encoded protein is CASSPGQGDTIYF.

The V and J genes are TRBV29-1 and TRBJ1-1; TRBD1 agrees at 8 bases. This CDR3 is 14 amino acids long. The V and J ends lost 4 bases and 1 base, in that order; junction bases with no gene match: 5. Germline CDR1 reads SQVTM; CDR2 reads ANQGSEA. This CDR3 reads CSVAVTGANTEAFF. In DNA, the CDR3 is TGCAGCGTTGCAGTGACAGGGGCGAACACTGAAGCTTTCTTT.

Only a few counts were recorded for this clone. The chain recombines TRBV30 with TRBJ2-1; D gene ambiguous. CDR1 is GTSNPN and CDR2 is SVGIG in the germline V gene (reference sequence). V lost 0 bases and J lost 8, with 11 bases in between. The CDR3 has 13 amino acids. The CDR3, as DNA: TGTGCCTGGAGTGTACGTCGGAGTGATGAGCAGTTCTTC. It yields the protein CAWSVRRSDEQFF.